A selection of T cell receptor beta chains follows, all from one sample in a study of blood T cell repertoires in COVID-19. The protocol was immunoSEQ multiplex PCR, while the TCRdb copy is restricted to in-frame clones and leaves out a portion. The sample carries around 140,000 clones, roughly 84% recorded once. Input material: PBMCs or T cells enriched from blood (not recorded which). The receptor source for this set is a man aged 50-60 years in a cohort exposed to, infected with or recovered from COVID-19 (not recorded which). Both conserved end residues are part of each CDR3. D genes are given only for firm matches. A clone size is listed for some rows: how often the clone was seen (once, few, many), or a class if it is expanded.

TRBV4-1	.	TRBD2	TRBJ2-2	TGCGCCAGCAGCCTAAAGTATTCCGGGAGGGGGAACACCGGGGAGCTGTTTTTT	CASSLKYSGRGNTGELFF
TRBV30	.	TRBD1	TRBJ1-5	TGTGCCTGGAGCCGAGACAGGGGCAATCAGCCCCAGCATTTT	CAWSRDRGNQPQHF
TRBV9	.	TRBD1	TRBJ2-7	TGTGCCAGCAGCTTCTCGCCCGGGACAGCCTACGAGCAGTACTTC	CASSFSPGTAYEQYF
TRBV7-2	.	TRBD1	TRBJ2-5	TGTGCCAGCAGCTTAGCGGGGACAGCAAAAGAGACCCAGTACTTC	CASSLAGTAKETQYF
TRBV28	many	.	TRBJ2-7	TGTGCCAGCAGTTTATCCGGAGGAACCTACGAGCAGTACTTC	CASSLSGGTYEQYF
TRBV18	.	TRBD1	TRBJ1-4	TGTGCCAGCTCACCCAAGGGGGCCCGGAATGAAAAACTGTTTTTT	CASSPKGARNEKLFF
TRBV11-3	.	.	TRBJ2-2	TGTGCCAGCAGCGACAGGAACACCGGGGAGCTGTTTTTT	CASSDRNTGELFF
TRBV28	once	TRBD1	TRBJ1-6	TGTGCCAGCTCCCAGGGACAGGGAAGGCTGAATTCACCCCTCCACTTT	CASSQGQGRLNSPLHF
TRBV6-5	.	TRBD1	TRBJ2-5	TGTGCCAGCAGTTACAACACAGGGGGCGGGGAGACCCAGTACTTC	CASSYNTGGGETQYF
TRBV28	.	.	TRBJ1-4	TGTGCCAGCAGTTTACCGGACAATCGGGTTGAAAAACTGTTTTTT	CASSLPDNRVEKLFF
TRBV10-3	.	.	TRBJ1-5	TGTGCCATCAGTGAGACCGGGTCATGGCAGCCCCAGCATTTT	CAISETGSWQPQHF
TRBV6-5	few	.	TRBJ1-2	TGTGCCAGCAGTCCCCCGGGAGGGAAACATAGCTACACCTTC	CASSPPGGKHSYTF
TRBV9	.	.	TRBJ2-3	TGTGCCAGCAGCGTAGCGTGGGCGCGAACAGATACGCAGTATTTT	CASSVAWARTDTQYF
TRBV11-1	.	TRBD1	TRBJ2-7	TGTGCCAGCAGCCAAGGGACAGGGGGCTGGAACGAGCAGTACTTC	CASSQGTGGWNEQYF
TRBV7-6	many	.	TRBJ2-2	TGTGCCAGCAGCTTAGGGGTGGGAGTCACCGGGGAGCTGTTTTTT	CASSLGVGVTGELFF
TRBV7-2	.	.	TRBJ2-2	TGTGCCAGCAGCTTCTTGCGAAACACCGGGGAGCTGTTTTTT	CASSFLRNTGELFF
TRBV29-1	.	.	TRBJ2-4	TGCAGCGTCGGTGAAAAAAACATTCAGTACTTC	CSVGEKNIQYF
TRBV5-6	.	.	TRBJ2-7	TGTGCCAGCAGCCCACAGGAGTACCACGAGCAGTACTTC	CASSPQEYHEQYF
TRBV7-2	.	.	TRBJ2-1	TGTGCCAGCAGCTTAGGTGTGTCAAATGAGCAGTTCTTC	CASSLGVSNEQFF
TRBV5-4	.	TRBD2	TRBJ2-3	TGTGCCAGCAGCTCAGCGGGACTAGCGGGGTATAATACGCAGTATTTT	CASSSAGLAGYNTQYF
TRBV28	.	.	TRBJ2-7	TGTGCCAGCAGTTTATTCCGGGACTCAACCTACGAGCAGTACTTC	CASSLFRDSTYEQYF
TRBV7-9	.	TRBD2	TRBJ2-1	TGTGCCAGCAGCCCACCTAGCGGGAGGGCCTCCTACAATGAGCAGTTCTTC	CASSPPSGRASYNEQFF
TRBV7-8	.	TRBD2	TRBJ2-7	TGTGCCAGCAGCGAAACTAGCGGGACTCCCTACGAGCAGTACTTC	CASSETSGTPYEQYF
TRBV19	.	.	TRBJ2-3	TGTGCCAGTAGTAGAGGACTGTACAGAGATACGCAGTATTTT	CASSRGLYRDTQYF
TRBV27	.	.	TRBJ1-2	TGTGCCAGCAGTTTAAGGTCCCGAGGATCGCCTCTGGGCTACACCTTC	CASSLRSRGSPLGYTF
TRBV7-8	.	TRBD1	TRBJ2-1	TGTGCCAGCAGCTTCTTAGAGGGAGACAGGGACCTACACAATGAGCAGTTCTTC	CASSFLEGDRDLHNEQFF
TRBV6-2/TRBV6-3	.	.	TRBJ2-7	TGTGCCAGCACCCCCTCGGAGTCCAACTACGAGCAGTACTTC	CASTPSESNYEQYF
TRBV18	.	.	TRBJ1-3	TGTGCCAGCTCACCGATAGGTCGGGGTGTGAGCTCTGGAAACACCATATATTTT	CASSPIGRGVSSGNTIYF
TRBV20-1	.	.	TRBJ1-1	TGCAGTGCTAGTAAAGCGAGAGGGCAAACCATGAACACTGAAGCTTTCTTT	CSASKARGQTMNTEAFF
TRBV18	.	TRBD2	TRBJ2-7	TGTGCCAGCTCAGAGGAAGGACTAGTCGGCTCTGAGCAGTACTTC	CASSEEGLVGSEQYF
TRBV14	.	TRBD2	TRBJ2-3	TGTGCCAGCAGCCAAGGTGCGGGAGGCCGGGGCGGGCGTACAGATACGCAGTATTTT	CASSQGAGGRGGRTDTQYF
TRBV11-2	.	TRBD1	TRBJ2-7	TGTGCCAGCAGCGCGATGGGACAGGGGGCGTTCGAGCAGTACTTC	CASSAMGQGAFEQYF
TRBV5-6	.	TRBD1	TRBJ1-2	TGTGCCAGCAGCCCGGGGACAGGGGCGATTCTGAACTATGGCTACACCTTC	CASSPGTGAILNYGYTF
TRBV4-3	few	.	TRBJ2-3	TGCGCCAGCAGCCGATCCATGGGGGCAGGTACGCAGTATTTT	CASSRSMGAGTQYF
TRBV18	.	.	TRBJ2-5	TGTGCCAGCTCACAAGCACTCCAAGAGACCCAGTACTTC	CASSQALQETQYF
TRBV7-9	.	.	TRBJ2-1	TGTGCAGCGGCAGAGACCGTTGGGTACAATGAGCAGTTCTTC	CAAAETVGYNEQFF
TRBV5-1	.	TRBD2	TRBJ2-7	TGCGCCAGCAGCTTGGGGGTTAGCGGGAGTTACCTTTCCTACGAGCAGTACTTC	CASSLGVSGSYLSYEQYF
TRBV12-3/TRBV12-4	once	.	TRBJ1-2	TGTGCCAGCAGCCAAAACAGTTTCTATGGCTACACCTTC	CASSQNSFYGYTF
TRBV7-9	once	.	TRBJ1-3	TGTGCCAGCAGCACAGGTCGATCCGGAAACACCATATATTTT	CASSTGRSGNTIYF
TRBV27	.	.	TRBJ1-1	TGTGCCAGCAGTCTACGGGAGAGGAACACTGAAGCTTTCTTT	CASSLRERNTEAFF
TRBV30	.	.	TRBJ1-5	TGTGCCTGGAGTGGGGGGGGCAATCAGCCCCAGCATTTT	CAWSGGGNQPQHF
TRBV5-1	.	TRBD2	TRBJ2-5	TGCGCCAGCAGCGGGACTAGCGGTCAAGAGACCCAGTACTTC	CASSGTSGQETQYF
TRBV4-1	.	TRBD2	TRBJ2-2	TGCGCCACCGGGACTAGAGACACCGGGGAGCTGTTTTTT	CATGTRDTGELFF
TRBV6-6	.	.	TRBJ1-1	TGTGCCGCGGGGAAGAACACTGAAGCTTTCTTT	CAAGKNTEAFF